This T cell receptor beta chain comes out of a study of cytomegalovirus exposure and HLA in healthy donors. Profiled with immunoSEQ multiplex PCR; TCRdb holds only in-frame clones, not every one. Altogether 90,000 to 130,000 clones are present, approximately 88% being singletons, with the ten largest covering over 1.1%. The CDR3 is made up of 13 amino acids. Per germline, CDR1 LNHDA and CDR2 SQIVND (reference sequence). Trimming removed 0 bases from V and 6 bases from J, with 6 bases in between. Sequenced input: PBMCs. This receptor was obtained from a woman in her 30s in good health and CMV-seropositive. The rearrangement joins TRBV19 to TRBJ1-5; D gene unclear. The CDR3 DNA reads as TGTGCCAGTAGTATAGATCCGGTTCAGCCCCAGCATTTT. This translates into CASSIDPVQPQHF.